The sequence of this T cell receptor (beta chain) was determined in a study of OX40 agonist ivuxolimab in advanced cancers. Overall study results and limits: With doses of 0.1 to 3.0 mg/kg, CD4+ and CD8+ blood T cells had undergone clonal expansion by week 6.

Libraries were prepared by immunoSEQ multiplex PCR; TCRdb keeps only in-frame clonotypes and omits some of them. Of about 160,000 clones listed, 94% are singletons. Concerning this clone: Its target is unknown.

The source of this sequence is an adult with an advanced solid tumor such as melanoma, head and neck, liver or kidney cancer. The source was CD4+ or CD8+ T cells sorted from blood, collected in a trial of the OX40 agonist ivuxolimab.

The CDR3: CASSLAGDYTEAFF. The CDR3 DNA reads as TGTGCCAGCAGCCTCGCAGGGGATTACACTGAAGCTTTCTTT. The chain joins TRBV7-9 to TRBJ1-1, with a possible D match to TRBD1 (6 bases). The germline V gene encodes CDR1 SEHNR and CDR2 FQNEAQ (reference sequence). V was shortened by 5 bases and J by 3 bases, with 13 bases between the two germline ends. This CDR3 spans 14 amino acids.